This is a list of T cell receptor beta chains from one sample in a study of radiotherapy plus CTLA-4 blockade in lung cancer. Libraries were prepared by immunoSEQ multiplex PCR; TCRdb keeps only in-frame clonotypes and omits some of them. The sample includes about 80,000 clones, around 78% of them seen just once. Material: peripheral blood, obtained from a patient treated with radiotherapy plus ipilimumab. Receptors were obtained from a human donor with non-small cell lung cancer whose response to radiotherapy plus ipilimumab could not be evaluated. Some clones in this sample may be carry-over from other donors' samples. CDR3s include the opening cysteine and the closing phenylalanine or tryptophan. Fields, in order: CDR3 protein, CDR3 DNA, V gene, clone size, J gene, D gene. The D gene is left open where the match is weak. Size is omitted from some rows. Given values are once, few, many or a class for expanded clones.

CDR3: CASSLVYWDSSNEQFF
DNA: TGTGCCAGCAGCTTAGTCTATTGGGACAGCAGCAATGAGCAGTTCTTC
V: TRBV7-2
size: .
J: TRBJ2-1
D: TRBD1

CDR3: CASRSSGAYEQYF
DNA: TGTGCCAGTAGGAGTTCAGGGGCCTACGAGCAGTACTTC
V: TRBV19
size: .
J: TRBJ2-7
D: .

CDR3: CASSATTGDYEQYF
DNA: TGTGCTAGCAGCGCCACGACAGGGGACTACGAGCAGTACTTC
V: TRBV7-7
size: .
J: TRBJ2-7
D: TRBD1

CDR3: CASSKTGGAYEQYF
DNA: TGTGCCAGCAGTAAGACAGGGGGAGCCTACGAGCAGTACTTC
V: TRBV6-1
size: .
J: TRBJ2-7
D: TRBD1

CDR3: CASSQTGETEAFF
DNA: TGCGCCAGCAGCCAGACAGGGGAAACTGAAGCTTTCTTT
V: TRBV4-1
size: once
J: TRBJ1-1
D: TRBD1

CDR3: CASSYSGSRVDTQYF
DNA: TGTGCCAGCAGTTACTCGGGTAGCCGGGTAGATACGCAGTATTTT
V: TRBV6-5
size: .
J: TRBJ2-3
D: .

CDR3: CASSQDLQGRGPNYGYTF
DNA: TGCGCCAGCAGCCAAGATCTTCAGGGGAGGGGACCTAACTATGGCTACACCTTC
V: TRBV4-1
size: few
J: TRBJ1-2
D: .

CDR3: CASRSLAGGSTDTQYF
DNA: TGCGCCAGCAGGTCCCTAGCGGGGGGGAGCACAGATACGCAGTATTTT
V: TRBV5-1
size: .
J: TRBJ2-3
D: TRBD2

CDR3: CASSLQGADTGELFF
DNA: TGCGCCAGCAGCTTACAGGGGGCAGACACCGGGGAGCTGTTTTTT
V: TRBV5-1
size: .
J: TRBJ2-2
D: TRBD1

CDR3: CASSLEQGALYEQFF
DNA: TGTGCCAGCAGTTTGGAACAGGGGGCGCTTTATGAGCAGTTCTTC
V: TRBV27
size: .
J: TRBJ2-1
D: TRBD1

CDR3: CASSLMGQGYLGELFF
DNA: TGTGCCAGCAGCTTAATGGGACAGGGGTATTTGGGGGAGCTGTTTTTT
V: TRBV7-9
size: large
J: TRBJ2-2
D: TRBD1

CDR3: CASGQGESQPQHF
DNA: TGTGCTAGTGGGCAGGGGGAGAGTCAGCCCCAGCATTTT
V: TRBV12-5
size: .
J: TRBJ1-5
D: TRBD1

CDR3: CASSPSGEETQYF
DNA: TGTGCCAGCAGTCCTAGCGGAGAAGAGACCCAGTACTTC
V: TRBV6-4
size: .
J: TRBJ2-5
D: TRBD2

CDR3: CASSLWPQGNTEAFF
DNA: TGTGCCAGCAGCTTATGGCCTCAGGGGAACACTGAAGCTTTCTTT
V: TRBV7-2
size: few
J: TRBJ1-1
D: .

CDR3: CAISESNTGDTQYF
DNA: TGTGCCATCAGTGAGTCCAACACGGGGGATACGCAGTATTTT
V: TRBV10-3
size: .
J: TRBJ2-3
D: .

CDR3: CASSDGLAGVEQYF
DNA: TGTGCCAGCTCTGACGGGCTAGCGGGAGTAGAGCAGTACTTC
V: TRBV7-8
size: .
J: TRBJ2-7
D: TRBD2

CDR3: CASSGQGATDTQYF
DNA: TGCGCCAGCAGTGGACAGGGGGCCACAGATACGCAGTATTTT
V: TRBV5-1
size: .
J: TRBJ2-3
D: TRBD1

CDR3: CASRGLYEQYF
DNA: TGTGCCAGCAGGGGACTCTACGAGCAGTACTTC
V: TRBV28
size: .
J: TRBJ2-7
D: .

CDR3: CASSLYRDQETQYF
DNA: TGCGCCAGCAGCTTGTACAGGGACCAAGAGACCCAGTACTTC
V: TRBV5-1
size: .
J: TRBJ2-5
D: .

CDR3: CASSLGTSGGAGELFF
DNA: TGTGCCAGCAGCTTAGGGACTAGCGGGGGGGCCGGGGAGCTGTTTTTT
V: TRBV7-2
size: few
J: TRBJ2-2
D: TRBD2

CDR3: CASSDTGNYGYTF
DNA: TGTGCCAGTAGTGACACAGGAAACTATGGCTACACCTTC
V: TRBV19
size: .
J: TRBJ1-2
D: .

CDR3: CAWRGQGGHQPQHF
DNA: TGTGCCTGGAGAGGACAGGGGGGACATCAGCCCCAGCATTTT
V: TRBV30
size: .
J: TRBJ1-5
D: TRBD1

CDR3: CASSPYRAVLQNIQYF
DNA: TGTGCCAGTAGCCCTTACAGGGCCGTTTTGCAAAACATTCAGTACTTC
V: TRBV19
size: few
J: TRBJ2-4
D: .